This entry concerns a single T cell receptor beta chain. Produced via immunoSEQ multiplex PCR; TCRdb's table is partial and in-frame only. The table lists under 150,000 clones, roughly 91% of them singletons, with less than 9.5% in the top ten. The sample originates from a study of control samples from healthy donors and cancer patients. Germline loops: CDR1 SNHLY, CDR2 FYNNEI. This CDR3 is built from 14 residues. Germline trimming cut 6 bases from V and 0 bases from J; bases unmatched to any gene: 2. The clonotype comes from a man aged 35 to 55 in good health. The chain combines TRBV2 with TRBJ1-5; 7 nucleotides line up with TRBD1. The sequenced sample consisted of blood. CDR3 region: CASSGQDSNQPQHF. The CDR3 DNA sequence: TGTGCCAGCAGCGGACAGGATAGCAATCAGCCCCAGCATTTT. Combining the CDR3 with reference TRBV2 and TRBJ1-5 gives the whole variable domain EPEVTQTPSHQVTQMGQEVILRCVPISNHLYFYWYRQILGQKVEFLVSFYNNEISEKSEIFDDQFSVERPDGSNFTLKIRSTKLEDSAMYFCASSGQDSNQPQHFGDGTRLSIL.